The source of this T cell receptor beta chain is a study of blood T cell repertoires in COVID-19 (dated by TCRdb to 2019 to 2021). For the study in its entirety: Samples from collaborators originated in the United States, Italy and Spain and spanned both the acute and convalescent phases of COVID-19. Sample metadata almost always included a de-identified subject ID, COVID-19 status, age in years and sex. Where available, HLA class I and class II types were obtained from metadata supplied by the sample provider rather than from assay-based typing. The samples were drawn from the first 160 participants of the ongoing ImmuneRACE study and from 950 to 1,500 subjects provided by 6 global collaborators. The prospective study material was composed of cDNA or gDNA derived from T cells, B-cell-depleted T cells, or PBMCs. Deeply sampled blood TCRbeta repertoires from subjects exposed to, actively infected with, or recovered from COVID-19 were included in the dataset. The repertoires were released in a freely available public database meant as a resource for research on the immune response to SARS-CoV-2. General findings and caveats noted by the study authors: The amount of clinical and demographic metadata varied by source and participant and was provided uncurated.

TCRbeta CDR3 regions were amplified from genomic DNA using the immunoSEQ Assay, a bias-controlled multiplex PCR. The study's processing was this. The number of nucleated cells in each sample was estimated from the amplification of reference gene primers within the assay. Sequence reads were collapsed and filtered to measure the absolute abundance of every unique TCRbeta CDR3 rearrangement. For each sample, productive Simpson clonality was calculated as the square root of Simpson's diversity index over productive rearrangements. The immuneACCESS repertoire file appears here via TCRdb, limited to in-frame rearrangements. These files lack a portion of the clones; in checked studies, under half of the deficit traces to unresolved V genes, and the cause of the others is not known. Clone size and V and J calls were adopted from that table, with D and trimming inferred from the DNA. Present in this sample are around 150,000 clones, approximately 88% of which were seen just once. Under 2.5% of the sample belongs to the ten largest clones.

About this clone: It has no known antigen specificity. It has no much larger one-base neighbor in the sample; base qualities were not kept.

Whole blood was collected in K2EDTA tubes by collaborating institutions according to the institutions' own protocols. Collaborator samples were shipped for TCRbeta analysis as frozen whole blood, isolated PBMCs, or DNA extracted from either sample type. The sample was peripheral blood. The receptor comes from a man between 70 and 80 years old with acute or convalescent COVID-19.

Here is the DNA: TGTGCCAGCAGCTTGGAGGGACTAGCGGGATTATTCTACGAGCAGTACTTC. Its protein is CASSLEGLAGLFYEQYF. The chain is made from TRBV5-6 and TRBJ2-7; 13 of the junction bases match TRBD2. Including the terminal cysteine and phenylalanine, the CDR3 comprises 17 residues. Only the CDR3 region is kept as DNA, spanning 51 bases read in frame from base 1. Unmatched junction bases come to 6, with V trimmed by 0 bases and J by 3 bases. Based on the germline V gene, the CDR1 and CDR2 sequences are SGHDT and YYEEEE.